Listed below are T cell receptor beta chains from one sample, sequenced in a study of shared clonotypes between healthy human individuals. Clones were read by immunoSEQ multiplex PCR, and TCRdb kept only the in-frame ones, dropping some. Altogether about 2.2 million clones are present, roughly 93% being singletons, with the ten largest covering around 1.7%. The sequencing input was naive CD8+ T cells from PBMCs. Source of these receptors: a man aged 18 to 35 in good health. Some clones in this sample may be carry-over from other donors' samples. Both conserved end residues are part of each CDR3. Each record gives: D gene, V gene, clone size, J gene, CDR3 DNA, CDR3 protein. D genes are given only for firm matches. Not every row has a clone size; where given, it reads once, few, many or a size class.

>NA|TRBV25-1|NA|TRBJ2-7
TGTGCCAGCAGTGAGTGGGGACCCGGGGGCGCGAACGAGCAGTACTTC
CASSEWGPGGANEQYF
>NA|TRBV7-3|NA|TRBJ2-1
TGTGCCAGCAGCTCCGGGGGCCCCTACAATGAGCAGTTCTTC
CASSSGGPYNEQFF
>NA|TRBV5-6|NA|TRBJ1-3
TGTGCCAGCAGCTTGAGCAGGGTGCTCGGAAACACCATATATTTT
CASSLSRVLGNTIYF
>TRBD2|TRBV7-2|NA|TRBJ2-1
TGTGCCAGCAGCCTGGGACTAGCGGGAGTCAATGAGCAGTTCTTC
CASSLGLAGVNEQFF
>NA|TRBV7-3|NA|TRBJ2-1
TGTGCCAGCAGCCTAACATCCGGGGGTAGTGAGCAGTTCTTC
CASSLTSGGSEQFF
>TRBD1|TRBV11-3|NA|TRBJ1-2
TGTGCCAGCAGACCCCCTGCGGCAGGGGGCGCCTTC
CASRPPAAGGAF
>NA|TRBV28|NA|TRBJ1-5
TGTGCCAGCAGTTTTGCGACAAGCAATCAGCCCCAGCATTTT
CASSFATSNQPQHF
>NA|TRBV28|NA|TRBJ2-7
TGTGCCATAGGGGGGGAGCAGGGCTACGAGCAGTACTTC
CAIGGEQGYEQYF
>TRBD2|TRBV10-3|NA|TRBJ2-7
TGTGCCATCAAGGCGGGACTAGCGGGTACTACCTCCTACGAGCAGTACTTC
CAIKAGLAGTTSYEQYF
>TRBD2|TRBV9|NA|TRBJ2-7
TGTGCCAGCAGCGTAGCTAGCGGGGTCTACGAGCAGTACTTC
CASSVASGVYEQYF
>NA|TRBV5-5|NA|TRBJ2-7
TGTGCCAGCAGCGCCGCCGGGACCGCGTACGAGCAGTACTTC
CASSAAGTAYEQYF
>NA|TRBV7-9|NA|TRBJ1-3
TGTGCCGGCAGCTACTCTGGAAACACCATATATTTT
CAGSYSGNTIYF
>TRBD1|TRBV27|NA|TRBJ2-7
TGTGCCAGCAGTTTTTCAGGGGGTGCCTACGAGCAGTACTTC
CASSFSGGAYEQYF
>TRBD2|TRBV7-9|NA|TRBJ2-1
TGTGCCAGCAGCTCCAGGCTCAGCGGGAGGGAAAATGAGCAGTTCTTC
CASSSRLSGRENEQFF
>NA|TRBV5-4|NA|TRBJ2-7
TGTGCCAGCAGCTCCCCTAGGGCCGAGCAGTACTTC
CASSSPRAEQYF
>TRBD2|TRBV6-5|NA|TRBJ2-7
TGTGCCACCACCCCGGGGGGGACCACCTACGAGCAGTACTTC
CATTPGGTTYEQYF
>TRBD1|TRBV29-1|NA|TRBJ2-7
TGCAGCGTGACGGACAGGGGTCGGTACGAGCAGTACTTC
CSVTDRGRYEQYF
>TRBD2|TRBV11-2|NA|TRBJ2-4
TGTGCCAGCAGCCCCGGGAGGCGGTCCAAAAACATTCAGTACTTC
CASSPGRRSKNIQYF
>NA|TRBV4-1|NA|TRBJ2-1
TGCGCCAGCAGCCAAGCGTCAGGAAGGAATGAGCAGTTCTTC
CASSQASGRNEQFF
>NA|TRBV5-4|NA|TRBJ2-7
TGTGCCAGCAGCTTGGCCGGGGGGACAGAAAGCTACGAGCAGTACTTC
CASSLAGGTESYEQYF
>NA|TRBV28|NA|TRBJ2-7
TGTGCCAGCAGTTCCCTGACTTTCTACGAGCAGTACTTC
CASSSLTFYEQYF
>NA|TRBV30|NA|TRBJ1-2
TGTGCCTGGAGTGTACGAGGCGGATACTATGGCTACACCTTC
CAWSVRGGYYGYTF
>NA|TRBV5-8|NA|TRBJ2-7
TGTGCCAGCAGCTTGGCCGGGATTGGGGGGTACGAGCAGTACTTC
CASSLAGIGGYEQYF
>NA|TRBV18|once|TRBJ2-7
TGTGCCAGCTCACCACCGAGCCGCAGGGATCCCTTCTACGAGCAGTACTTC
CASSPPSRRDPFYEQYF
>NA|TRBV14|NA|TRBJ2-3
TGTGCCAGCAGCCAAGATCCGGGATATACGCAGTATTTT
CASSQDPGYTQYF
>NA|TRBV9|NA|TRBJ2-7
TGTGCCAGCAGCGTAGAATTGACAGCCACCTACGAGCAGTACTTC
CASSVELTATYEQYF
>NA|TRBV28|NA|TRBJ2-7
TGTGCCAGCAAGACACCAGACGGTGCCTACGAGCAGTACTTC
CASKTPDGAYEQYF
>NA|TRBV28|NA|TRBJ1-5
TGTGCCAGCAGTTTATTGGGAAGCAGGGACGAACAGCCCCAGCATTTT
CASSLLGSRDEQPQHF
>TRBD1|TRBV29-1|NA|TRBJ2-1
TGCAGCGCCCTGCCTAAGGCCGCCGGGACAGGGCCTTACAATGAGCAGTTCTTC
CSALPKAAGTGPYNEQFF
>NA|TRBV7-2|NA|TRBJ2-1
TGTGCCAGCAGCTTAGAGGGGGGCTTTTACAATGAGCAGTTCTTC
CASSLEGGFYNEQFF
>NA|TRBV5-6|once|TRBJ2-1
TGTGCCAGCAGCTACCCGGCATCCTACAATGAGCAGTTCTTC
CASSYPASYNEQFF
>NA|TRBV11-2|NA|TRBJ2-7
TGTGCCAGCAGCTTAGATCTTGGCAGAATATACGAGCAGTACTTC
CASSLDLGRIYEQYF
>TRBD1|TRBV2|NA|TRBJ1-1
TGTGCCAGCAGTGAGAGACTGGTTGGGCGGGCAGGGGGGCAGAACACTGAAGCTTTCTTT
CASSERLVGRAGGQNTEAFF
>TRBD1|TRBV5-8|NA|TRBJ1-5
TGTGCCAGCGGCCCCCGAAGGGGGCTTCAGCCCCAGCATTTT
CASGPRRGLQPQHF
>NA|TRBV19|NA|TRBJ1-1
TGTGCCAGTAGTTCCTCGGGACTGTTGAACACTGAAGCTTTCTTT
CASSSSGLLNTEAFF